These T cell receptor beta chains were read from a single sample in a study of cytomegalovirus exposure and HLA in healthy donors. Generated by immunoSEQ multiplex PCR, the TCRdb table keeps only in-frame clones and is missing some. The profile shows about 150,000 clones, 75% to 85% of them singletons. Sequenced sample: PBMCs. The receptors derive from a human donor in good health. The conserved cysteine and the conserved F or W are not part of the CDR3 here. The order of the fields is J gene, V gene, CDR3 protein.

TRBJ1-1 | TRBV7-3 | ASSLIPVDRGTEAF
TRBJ2-5 | TRBV9 | ASSIETGTMKTQY
TRBJ2-7 | TRBV13 | ASSYTGWGASGPYEQY
TRBJ2-1 | TRBV29-1 | SLTLAANEQF
TRBJ2-7 | TRBV18 | ASSKIRDRRVLSSYEQY
TRBJ1-5 | TRBV27 | ASSLAGKYQPQH
TRBJ2-2 | TRBV5-1 | ASSFAGTKNTGELF
TRBJ2-3 | TRBV6-1 | ASSATTGPGDTQY
TRBJ2-2 | TRBV5-4 | ASSPPGNTGELF
TRBJ1-1 | TRBV6-5 | ASSLTGNTEAF
TRBJ2-7 | TRBV4-3 | ASSQDSTGVAQY
TRBJ2-1 | TRBV4-1 | ASSQGGREQF
TRBJ1-1 | TRBV7-9 | ASSTLQGHTEAF
TRBJ2-6 | TRBV7-2 | ASSLGGSGANVLT
TRBJ2-3 | TRBV27 | ASSLGGAPWRQY
TRBJ2-5 | TRBV5-1 | ASSISLQETQY
TRBJ1-4 | TRBV11-2 | ASSLAGSYEKLF
TRBJ1-6 | TRBV4-1 | ASSQSQGRNSPLH
TRBJ2-3 | TRBV10-3 | AISWGRISTDTQY
TRBJ1-2 | TRBV7-2 | ASSPQGFGNYGYT
TRBJ2-7 | TRBV18 | ASSQTRERRTAYEQY
TRBJ1-3 | TRBV6-6 | ASDREPGNTIY
TRBJ1-1 | TRBV5-1 | ASSRTGGLTEAF
TRBJ1-2 | TRBV28 | ASGQGSYGYT
TRBJ2-3 | TRBV30 | ACSRGAGDTQY
TRBJ1-1 | TRBV28 | ASSLSPPEAGPEAF
TRBJ2-3 | TRBV6-5 | ASSYGTGSGQY
TRBJ2-7 | TRBV5-1 | ASSSDSNPYEQY
TRBJ2-1 | TRBV7-2 | ASSLGLAGDVPF
TRBJ2-7 | TRBV7-2 | ASSPIPGQPHNEQY
TRBJ2-7 | TRBV6-5 | ASSPGAPTGYEQY
TRBJ2-1 | TRBV6-6 | ASSLGQAPYNEQF
TRBJ2-3 | TRBV10-3 | AIRFGGAGPTDTQY
TRBJ1-2 | TRBV27 | ASSSSSGEYYGYT
TRBJ1-1 | TRBV11-2 | ASRPGTGDAAEAF
TRBJ1-1 | TRBV19 | ASSPWGGGTEAF
TRBJ2-1 | TRBV5-1 | ASSRISGGSYNEQF
TRBJ1-3 | TRBV10-3 | AAMDRGRSGNTIY
TRBJ1-5 | TRBV19 | ASTNNRASNQPQH
TRBJ2-1 | TRBV20-1 | SARLVNEQF
TRBJ2-7 | TRBV5-1 | ASKETGQGFDEQY
TRBJ1-2 | TRBV16 | ASSQLSPEDRPLYGYT
TRBJ2-5 | TRBV7-9 | ASSSETGGFGETQY
TRBJ1-3 | TRBV2 | ASSGQGNTIY
TRBJ2-7 | TRBV4-1 | ASSPTGDPSYEQY
TRBJ1-2 | TRBV21-1 | ASSAGQGPRLGGYT
TRBJ1-3 | TRBV5-1 | ASSSVGLSSGNTIY
TRBJ2-1 | TRBV7-9 | ASSLGGTSSEQF
TRBJ1-4 | TRBV4-2 | ASSQGTAGGGPTNEKLF
TRBJ2-1 | TRBV5-4 | ASRLAGQGYNEQF
TRBJ1-2 | TRBV6-1 | ASSEYWPAGYGYT
TRBJ2-7 | TRBV30 | AWSATSGGAVRYEQY
TRBJ1-5 | TRBV10-2 | ASNAGSNQPQH
TRBJ1-2 | TRBV9 | ASSVGTGVPNYGYT
TRBJ1-3 | TRBV18 | ASSPQQGTAGNTIY